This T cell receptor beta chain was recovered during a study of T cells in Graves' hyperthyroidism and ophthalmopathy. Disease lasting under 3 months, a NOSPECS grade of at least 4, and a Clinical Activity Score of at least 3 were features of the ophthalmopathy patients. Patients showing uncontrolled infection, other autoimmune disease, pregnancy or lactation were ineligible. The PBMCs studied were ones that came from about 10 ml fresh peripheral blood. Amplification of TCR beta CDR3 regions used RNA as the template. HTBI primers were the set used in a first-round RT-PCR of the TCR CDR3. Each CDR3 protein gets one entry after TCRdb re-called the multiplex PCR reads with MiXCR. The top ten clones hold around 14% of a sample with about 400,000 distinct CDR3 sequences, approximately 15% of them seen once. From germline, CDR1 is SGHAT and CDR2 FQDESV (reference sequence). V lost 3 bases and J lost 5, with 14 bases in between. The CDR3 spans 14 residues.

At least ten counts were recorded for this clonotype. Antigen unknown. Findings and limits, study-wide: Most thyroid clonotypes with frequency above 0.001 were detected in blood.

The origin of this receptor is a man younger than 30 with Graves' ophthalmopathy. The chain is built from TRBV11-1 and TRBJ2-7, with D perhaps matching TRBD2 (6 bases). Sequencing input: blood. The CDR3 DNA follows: TGTGCCAGCAGCTTGGGGCGGGGTCGCAACGAGCAGTACTTC. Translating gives CASSLGRGRNEQYF.